This TCR beta chain appears in the sequencing data of a study of cytomegalovirus exposure and HLA in healthy donors. Assay used: immunoSEQ multiplex PCR; TCRdb lists only in-frame clones, some missing. The table lists tens of thousands of clones, 95% to 97% of them singletons. The donors were in the roughly 120-subject validation cohort, distinct from the approximately 670-subject first cohort. Points on this clone: As yet, its antigen is unknown.

This CDR3 comprises 12 residues. The V gene lost 10 bases and the J gene lost 4 bases, with 13 bases spanning the gap. Germline CDR1 reads LNHDA; CDR2 reads SQIVND (reference sequence). Points from the study as a whole: Cytomegalovirus status was reportedly diagnosed by the classifier with high specificity and sensitivity. In vitro work confirmed that a few CMV-associated chains recognize CMV antigens. Most TCR sequences showed up rarely, but some public TCRs showed up in many donors.

Material: PBMCs. The gene calls are TRBV19 and TRBJ1-1; weak D call: TRBD1 (6 bases). The receptor comes from a man aged 18 to 30 in good health and CMV-seronegative. The CDR3 loop is CATRRGATEAFF. The CDR3, as DNA: TGTGCCACTCGCAGGGGTGCCACTGAAGCTTTCTTT.